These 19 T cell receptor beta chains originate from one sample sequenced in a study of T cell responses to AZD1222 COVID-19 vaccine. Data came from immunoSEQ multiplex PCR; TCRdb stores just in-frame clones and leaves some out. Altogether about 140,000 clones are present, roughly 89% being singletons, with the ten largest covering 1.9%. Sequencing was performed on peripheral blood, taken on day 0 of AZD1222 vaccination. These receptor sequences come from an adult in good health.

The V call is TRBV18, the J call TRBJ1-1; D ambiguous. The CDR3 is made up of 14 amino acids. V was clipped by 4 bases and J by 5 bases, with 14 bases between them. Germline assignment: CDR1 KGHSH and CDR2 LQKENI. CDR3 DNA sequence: TGTGCCAGCTCACTCACAATAACGCGAACTGAAGCTTTCTTT. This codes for CASSLTITRTEAFF.

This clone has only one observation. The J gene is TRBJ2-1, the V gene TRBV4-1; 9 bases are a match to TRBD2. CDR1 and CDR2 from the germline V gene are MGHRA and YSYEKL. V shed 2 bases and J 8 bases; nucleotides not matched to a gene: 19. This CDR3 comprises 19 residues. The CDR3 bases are TGCGCCAGCAGCCAAACCTTAGGGCTAGCGGGATCTGGGATCGATGAGCAGTTCTTC. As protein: CASSQTLGLAGSGIDEQFF.

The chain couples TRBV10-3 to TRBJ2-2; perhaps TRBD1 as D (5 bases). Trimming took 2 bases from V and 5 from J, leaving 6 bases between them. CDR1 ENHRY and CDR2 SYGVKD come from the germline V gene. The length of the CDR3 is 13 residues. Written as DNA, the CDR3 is TGTGCCATCAGTGAGCCAGGGACCGGGGAGCTGTTTTTT. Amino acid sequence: CAISEPGTGELFF.

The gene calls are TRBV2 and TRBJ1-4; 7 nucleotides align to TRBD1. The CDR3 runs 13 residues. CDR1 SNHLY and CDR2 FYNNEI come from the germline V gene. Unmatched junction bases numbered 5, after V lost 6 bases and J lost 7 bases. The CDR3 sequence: CASRGDSGEKLFF. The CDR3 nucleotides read TGTGCCAGCAGGGGGGACAGTGGTGAAAAACTGTTTTTT.

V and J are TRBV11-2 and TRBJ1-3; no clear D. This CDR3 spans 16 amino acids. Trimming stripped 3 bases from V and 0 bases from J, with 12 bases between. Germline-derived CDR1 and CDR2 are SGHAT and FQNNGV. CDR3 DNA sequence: TGTGCCAGCAGCTTTGGTTTGGGGAGCTCTGGAAACACCATATATTTT. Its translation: CASSFGLGSSGNTIYF.

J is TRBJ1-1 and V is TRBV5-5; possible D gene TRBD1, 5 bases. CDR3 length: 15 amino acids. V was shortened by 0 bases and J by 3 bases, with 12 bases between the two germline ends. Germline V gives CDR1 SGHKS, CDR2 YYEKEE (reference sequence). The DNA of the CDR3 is TGTGCCAGCAGCTTGGAAGACAGTATTTACACTGAAGCTTTCTTT. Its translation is CASSLEDSIYTEAFF.

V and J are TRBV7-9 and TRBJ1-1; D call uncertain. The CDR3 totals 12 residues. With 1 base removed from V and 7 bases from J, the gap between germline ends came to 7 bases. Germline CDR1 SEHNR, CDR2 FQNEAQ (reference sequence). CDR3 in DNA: TGTGCCAGCAGCTTAGGGGAAGGTGAAGCTTTCTTT. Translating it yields CASSLGEGEAFF.

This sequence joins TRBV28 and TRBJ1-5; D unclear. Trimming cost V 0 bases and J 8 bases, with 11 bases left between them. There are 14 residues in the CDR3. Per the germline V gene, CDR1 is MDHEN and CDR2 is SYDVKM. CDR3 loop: CASSLWITGKPQHF. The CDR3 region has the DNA TGTGCCAGCAGTTTATGGATAACGGGAAAGCCCCAGCATTTT.

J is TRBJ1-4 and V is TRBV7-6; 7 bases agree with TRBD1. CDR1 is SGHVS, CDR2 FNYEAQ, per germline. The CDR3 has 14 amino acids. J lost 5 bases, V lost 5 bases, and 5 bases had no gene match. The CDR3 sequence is CASSMGQQNEKLFF. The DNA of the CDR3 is TGTGCCAGCAGCATGGGACAGCAAAATGAAAAACTGTTTTTT. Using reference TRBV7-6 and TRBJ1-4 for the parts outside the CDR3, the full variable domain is GAGVSQSPRYKVTKRGQDVALRCDPISGHVSLYWYRQALGQGPEFLTYFNYEAQQDKSGLPNDRFSAERPEGSISTLTIQRTEQRDSAMYRCASSMGQQNEKLFFGSGTQLSVL.

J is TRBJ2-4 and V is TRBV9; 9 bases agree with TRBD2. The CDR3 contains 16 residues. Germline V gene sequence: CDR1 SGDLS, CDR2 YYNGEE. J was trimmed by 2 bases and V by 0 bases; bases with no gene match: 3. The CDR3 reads CASSVGLAGTKNIQYF. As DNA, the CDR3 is TGTGCCAGCAGCGTAGGTCTAGCGGGGACCAAAAACATTCAGTACTTC.

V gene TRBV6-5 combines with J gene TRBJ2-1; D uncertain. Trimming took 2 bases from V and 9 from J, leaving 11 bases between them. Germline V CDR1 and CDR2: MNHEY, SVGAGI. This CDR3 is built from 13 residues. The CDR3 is CASSYAGGTEQFF. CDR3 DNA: TGTGCCAGCAGTTACGCCGGTGGAACTGAGCAGTTCTTC.

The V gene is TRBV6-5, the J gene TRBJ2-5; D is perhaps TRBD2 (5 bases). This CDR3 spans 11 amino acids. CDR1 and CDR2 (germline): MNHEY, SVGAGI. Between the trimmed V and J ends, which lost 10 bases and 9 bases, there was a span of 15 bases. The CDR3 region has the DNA TGTGCCACCATGTCGTCCGGGGCCCAGTACTTC. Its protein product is CATMSSGAQYF.

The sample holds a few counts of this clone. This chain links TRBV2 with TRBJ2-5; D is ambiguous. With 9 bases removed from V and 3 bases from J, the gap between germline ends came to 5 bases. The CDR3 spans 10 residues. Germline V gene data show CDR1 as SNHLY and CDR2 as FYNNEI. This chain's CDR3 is CASGEETQYF. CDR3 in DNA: TGTGCCAGTGGGGAAGAGACCCAGTACTTC.

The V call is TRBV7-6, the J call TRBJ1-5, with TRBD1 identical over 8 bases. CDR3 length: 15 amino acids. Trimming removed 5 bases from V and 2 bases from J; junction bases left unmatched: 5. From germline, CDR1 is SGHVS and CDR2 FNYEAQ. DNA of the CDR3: TGTGCCAGCAGCCCTGACAGGGGTGGCAATCAGCCCCAGCATTTT. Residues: CASSPDRGGNQPQHF.

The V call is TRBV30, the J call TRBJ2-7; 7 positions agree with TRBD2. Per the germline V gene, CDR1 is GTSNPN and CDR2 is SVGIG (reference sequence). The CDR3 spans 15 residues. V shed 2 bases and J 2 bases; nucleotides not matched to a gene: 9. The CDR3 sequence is CAWSLASGVAYEQYF. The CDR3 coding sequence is TGTGCCTGGAGTTTAGCTAGCGGTGTAGCCTACGAGCAGTACTTC.

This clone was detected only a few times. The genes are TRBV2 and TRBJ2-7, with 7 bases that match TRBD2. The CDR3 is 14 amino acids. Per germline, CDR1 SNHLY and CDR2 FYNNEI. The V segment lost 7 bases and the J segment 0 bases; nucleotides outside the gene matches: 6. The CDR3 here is CASTIGGSSYEQYF. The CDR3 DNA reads TGTGCCAGCACTATTGGCGGGAGCTCCTACGAGCAGTACTTC.

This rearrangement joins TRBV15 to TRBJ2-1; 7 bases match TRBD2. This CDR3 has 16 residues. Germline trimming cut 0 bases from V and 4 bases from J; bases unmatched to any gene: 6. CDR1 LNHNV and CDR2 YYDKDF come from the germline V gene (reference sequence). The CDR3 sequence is CATSRDRGVLYNEQFF. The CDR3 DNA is TGTGCCACCAGCAGAGATCGGGGGGTTCTTTACAATGAGCAGTTCTTC.

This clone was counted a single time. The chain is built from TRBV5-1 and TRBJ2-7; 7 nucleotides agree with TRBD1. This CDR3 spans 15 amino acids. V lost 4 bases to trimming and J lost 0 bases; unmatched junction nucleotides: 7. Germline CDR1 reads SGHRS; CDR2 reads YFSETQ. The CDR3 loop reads CASSLGTASSYEQYF. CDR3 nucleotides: TGCGCCAGCAGCCTCGGGACAGCGAGCTCCTACGAGCAGTACTTC. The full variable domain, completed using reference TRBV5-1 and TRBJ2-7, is KAGVTQTPRYLIKTRGQQVTLSCSPISGHRSVSWYQQTPGQGLQFLFEYFSETQRNKGNFPGRFSGRQFSNSRSEMNVSTLELGDSALYLCASSLGTASSYEQYFGPGTRLTVT.

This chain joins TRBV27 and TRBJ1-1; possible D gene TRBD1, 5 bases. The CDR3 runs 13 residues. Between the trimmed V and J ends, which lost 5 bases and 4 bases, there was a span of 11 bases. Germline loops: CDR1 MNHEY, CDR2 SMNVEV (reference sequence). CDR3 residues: CASSQGWATEAFF. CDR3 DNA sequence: TGTGCCAGCAGTCAGGGTTGGGCCACTGAAGCTTTCTTT.